Listed below are T cell receptor beta chains from one sample, sequenced in a study of T cell responses to AZD1222 COVID-19 vaccine. Produced via immunoSEQ multiplex PCR; TCRdb's table is partial and in-frame only. This table holds approximately 120,000 clones, more than 70% found once. The starting material was peripheral blood, obtained on day 0 of AZD1222 vaccination. Source of these receptors: an adult in good health. Each CDR3 is given with its conserved first and last residue. The D gene is left open where the match is weak.

TRBV6-4	NA	TRBJ2-1	TGTGCCACTCCGGTGAGGGGAGAGCAGTTCTTC	CATPVRGEQFF
TRBV29-1	NA	TRBJ1-2	TGCAGCGTTGTAAGCGGGGACGACTATGGCTACACCTTC	CSVVSGDDYGYTF
TRBV11-2	NA	TRBJ1-3	TGTGCCAGCAGCCCAAGTCGGGGTGCGGGAAACACCATATATTTT	CASSPSRGAGNTIYF
TRBV27	TRBD2	TRBJ2-1	TGTGCCAGCAGACCGGGACTAGCGGACTCCTACAATGAGCAGTTCTTC	CASRPGLADSYNEQFF
TRBV4-1	NA	TRBJ2-7	TGCGCCAGCAGCCAAGGACCCGGCAGGGAGCAGTACTTC	CASSQGPGREQYF
TRBV30	NA	TRBJ1-2	TGTGCCTGGAGTGTTATTTTGGTCGCCCCCGGGGCCGATGGCTACACCTTC	CAWSVILVAPGADGYTF
TRBV19	TRBD2	TRBJ2-3	TGTGCCAGTGTAGCGGGGGGAGGTTCTAGAGATACGCAGTATTTT	CASVAGGGSRDTQYF
TRBV24-1	TRBD1	TRBJ1-2	TGTGCCACCCGCGACAGGGTTGGTTATGGCTACACCTTC	CATRDRVGYGYTF
TRBV27	NA	TRBJ1-2	TGTGCCAGCAGTCTTGGACTACCGGCGTCCTATGGCTACACCTTC	CASSLGLPASYGYTF
TRBV7-9	TRBD1	TRBJ1-6	TGTGCCAGCAGTAAAGACAGGGGGGAGTCACCCCTCCACTTT	CASSKDRGESPLHF